This is a list of T cell receptor beta chains from one sample in a study of T cells in Graves' hyperthyroidism and ophthalmopathy. Via MiXCR, TCRdb re-called the multiplex PCR reads, giving one row per CDR3 protein. The sample comprises about 480,000 distinct CDR3 sequences, about 15% of which are singletons, and 17% rests with the top ten. The sample comprised blood. The receptors here all came from a young woman with Graves' hyperthyroidism. CDR3s include the opening cysteine and the closing phenylalanine or tryptophan. Fields, in order: clone size, V gene, D gene, J gene, CDR3 length, CDR3 DNA, CDR3 protein. D genes are given only for firm matches. Clone size is stated in some rows and not others, as once, few, many or a class when expanded.

abundance: many; v_gene: TRBV18; d_gene: NA; j_gene: TRBJ2-7; len: 13; CDR3nt: TGTGCCAGCTCACCAGGGCAGGGTTGGGAGCAGTACTTC; CDR3aa: CASSPGQGWEQYF
abundance: many; v_gene: TRBV30; d_gene: TRBD1; j_gene: TRBJ1-3; len: 14; CDR3nt: TGTGCCTGGGGACAGGCCTACTACAGAAACACCATATATTTT; CDR3aa: CAWGQAYYRNTIYF
abundance: many; v_gene: TRBV2; d_gene: NA; j_gene: TRBJ1-1; len: 13; CDR3nt: TGTGCCAGCAGCCTCAGGGATTCCACTGAAGCTTTCTTT; CDR3aa: CASSLRDSTEAFF
abundance: many; v_gene: TRBV20-1; d_gene: TRBD1; j_gene: TRBJ1-4; len: 15; CDR3nt: TGCAGTGCTACCTATAGACAGGGACCTAATGAAAAACTGTTTTTT; CDR3aa: CSATYRQGPNEKLFF
abundance: many; v_gene: TRBV6-1; d_gene: NA; j_gene: TRBJ2-5; len: 14; CDR3nt: TGTGCCAGCATTCGAGAACAGGCCGGGGAGACCCAGTACTTC; CDR3aa: CASIREQAGETQYF
abundance: NA; v_gene: TRBV2; d_gene: NA; j_gene: TRBJ1-6; len: 14; CDR3nt: TGTGCCAGCAGTGATCTAGATTATAATTCACCCCTCCACTTT; CDR3aa: CASSDLDYNSPLHF
abundance: many; v_gene: TRBV18; d_gene: NA; j_gene: TRBJ2-1; len: 14; CDR3nt: TGTGCCAGCGCAAGAACCGGGGAGAGGAATGAGCAGTTCTTC; CDR3aa: CASARTGERNEQFF
abundance: NA; v_gene: TRBV7-3; d_gene: NA; j_gene: TRBJ2-4; len: 11; CDR3nt: TGTGCCAGCAGCTTAGAGGAAATTCAGTACTTC; CDR3aa: CASSLEEIQYF
abundance: many; v_gene: TRBV30; d_gene: TRBD2; j_gene: TRBJ2-5; len: 15; CDR3nt: TGTGCCTGGAGTCGGCTAGCGGGCCCCCAAGAGACCCAGTACTTC; CDR3aa: CAWSRLAGPQETQYF
abundance: few; v_gene: TRBV19; d_gene: NA; j_gene: TRBJ1-2; len: 15; CDR3nt: TGTGCCAGTAGTATGGGGACACCAGCTAACTATGGCTACACCTTC; CDR3aa: CASSMGTPANYGYTF
abundance: many; v_gene: TRBV29-1; d_gene: TRBD1; j_gene: TRBJ2-7; len: 13; CDR3nt: TGCAGCGTTGAGCGGCAGGGGGCGGGGGAGCAGTACTTC; CDR3aa: CSVERQGAGEQYF
abundance: NA; v_gene: TRBV3-1; d_gene: NA; j_gene: TRBJ2-2; len: 21; CDR3nt: TGTGCCAGCAGCCAAGAAGAAGGGGCTTTCGGACGGGCCTCGAACACCGGGGAGCTGTTTTTT; CDR3aa: CASSQEEGAFGRASNTGELFF
abundance: many; v_gene: TRBV9; d_gene: NA; j_gene: TRBJ2-2; len: 16; CDR3nt: TGTGCCAGCAGCGTGGGTGCTAACAGGAACACCGGGGAGCTGTTTTTT; CDR3aa: CASSVGANRNTGELFF
abundance: many; v_gene: TRBV5-6; d_gene: NA; j_gene: TRBJ1-2; len: 15; CDR3nt: TGTGCCAGCAGCTTGGGTATTCGGAGCGATTATGGCTACACCTTC; CDR3aa: CASSLGIRSDYGYTF
abundance: many; v_gene: TRBV20-1; d_gene: TRBD1; j_gene: TRBJ2-1; len: 15; CDR3nt: TGCAGTGCTAGAGATCTGGGGACAGCCTACAATGAGCAGTTCTTC; CDR3aa: CSARDLGTAYNEQFF
abundance: NA; v_gene: TRBV11-3; d_gene: TRBD1; j_gene: TRBJ1-2; len: 16; CDR3nt: TGTGCCAGCAGCCCGGGACAGGTTATAGGCGGCTATGGCTACACCTTC; CDR3aa: CASSPGQVIGGYGYTF
abundance: few; v_gene: TRBV19; d_gene: TRBD2; j_gene: TRBJ2-1; len: 16; CDR3nt: TGTGCCAGTACCAACATCCCCAGCGGGAGGGCCTATGAGCAGCTCTTC; CDR3aa: CASTNIPSGRAYEQLF
abundance: many; v_gene: TRBV12-3/TRBV12-4; d_gene: NA; j_gene: TRBJ2-1; len: 14; CDR3nt: TGTGCCAGCAGTAAACAGGGAATCCACAATGAGCAGTTCTTC; CDR3aa: CASSKQGIHNEQFF
abundance: few; v_gene: TRBV6-1; d_gene: TRBD1; j_gene: TRBJ1-5; len: 16; CDR3nt: TGTGCCAGCAGTAGTCAGACAGGGTCCGGCAATCAGCCCCAGCATTTT; CDR3aa: CASSSQTGSGNQPQHF
abundance: many; v_gene: TRBV30; d_gene: NA; j_gene: TRBJ1-2; len: 14; CDR3nt: TGTGCCTGGAGCCTGGGACGCGCGGGCTATGGCTACACCTTC; CDR3aa: CAWSLGRAGYGYTF
abundance: many; v_gene: TRBV3-1; d_gene: NA; j_gene: TRBJ1-1; len: 14; CDR3nt: TGTGCCAGCAGCCAATCCCGGGTAAACACTGAAGCTTTCTTT; CDR3aa: CASSQSRVNTEAFF
abundance: many; v_gene: TRBV6-1; d_gene: TRBD1; j_gene: TRBJ2-2; len: 19; CDR3nt: TGTGCCAGCGGGGACCCCTACCCCGCGGACAGGACGAACACCGGGGAGCTGTTTTTT; CDR3aa: CASGDPYPADRTNTGELFF
abundance: NA; v_gene: TRBV7-2; d_gene: NA; j_gene: TRBJ1-4; len: 15; CDR3nt: TGTGCCAGCAGCTTAGGTGTAGGGGGGTATGAAAAACTGTTTTTT; CDR3aa: CASSLGVGGYEKLFF
abundance: few; v_gene: TRBV29-1; d_gene: NA; j_gene: TRBJ1-2; len: 13; CDR3nt: TGCAGCGTCCGACCGGTATCTAACTATGGCTACACCTTC; CDR3aa: CSVRPVSNYGYTF
abundance: many; v_gene: TRBV2; d_gene: NA; j_gene: TRBJ2-1; len: 14; CDR3nt: TGTGCCAGCAGATTGAAGGGCCCCTACAATGAGCAGTTCTTC; CDR3aa: CASRLKGPYNEQFF
abundance: many; v_gene: TRBV19; d_gene: TRBD1; j_gene: TRBJ2-1; len: 15; CDR3nt: TGTGCCAGTACACAGGACAGGGACTCCTACAATGAGCAGTTCTTC; CDR3aa: CASTQDRDSYNEQFF
abundance: many; v_gene: TRBV5-6; d_gene: NA; j_gene: TRBJ2-1; len: 12; CDR3nt: TGTGCCAGCAGCCTCATCCGCGATGAGCAGTTCTTC; CDR3aa: CASSLIRDEQFF